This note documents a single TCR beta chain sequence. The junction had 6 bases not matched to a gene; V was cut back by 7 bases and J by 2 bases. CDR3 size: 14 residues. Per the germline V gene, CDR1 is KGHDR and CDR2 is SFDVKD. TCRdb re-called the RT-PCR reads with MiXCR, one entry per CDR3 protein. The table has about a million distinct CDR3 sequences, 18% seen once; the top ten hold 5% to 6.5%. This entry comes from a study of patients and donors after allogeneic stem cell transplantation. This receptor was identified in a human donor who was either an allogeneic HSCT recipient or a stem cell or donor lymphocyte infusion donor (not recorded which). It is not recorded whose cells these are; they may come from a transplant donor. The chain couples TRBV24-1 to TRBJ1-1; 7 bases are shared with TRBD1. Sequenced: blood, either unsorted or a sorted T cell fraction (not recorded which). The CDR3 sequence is CATRARDSNTEAFF. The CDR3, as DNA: TGTGCCACCAGGGCGCGGGACAGCAACACTGAAGCTTTCTTT.